The next 17 T cell receptor beta chains were all read from a single sample in a study of shared clonotypes between healthy human individuals. Naive CD8 populations comprised CD45RO-negative cells positively selected for CCR7, excluding terminally differentiated effector memory CD45RA+ cells. Clones were sequenced by immunoSEQ multiplex PCR, and TCRdb holds only the in-frame ones, with some missing. This table holds roughly 2 million clones, about 95% found once. The specimen was naive CD8+ T cells sorted from blood. The receptor source for this set is a young man in good health.

This chain uses TRBV30 with TRBJ2-5, with TRBD2 matching 9 bases. The germline V gene encodes CDR1 GTSNPN and CDR2 SVGIG (reference sequence). This CDR3 region has 14 residues. The trim removed 1 base at V and 5 bases at J, leaving 5 bases unmatched. CDR3 nucleotides: TGTGCCTGGAGTGGGAGCGGGAGGCGGGAGACCCAGTACTTC. Its translation: CAWSGSGRRETQYF.

This clone appeared once. The genes are TRBV5-6 and TRBJ1-1; the D is unclear. CDR3 length equals 16 residues. Trimming took 0 bases from V and 0 from J, leaving 12 bases between them. The germline V gene encodes CDR1 SGHDT and CDR2 YYEEEE. Written as DNA, the CDR3 is TGTGCCAGCAGCTTGGTAGGGTTGAGAATGAACACTGAAGCTTTCTTT. It translates to CASSLVGLRMNTEAFF.

The rearrangement uses TRBV5-1 and TRBJ2-5, with a tentative D call TRBD2 (5 bases). Per germline, CDR1 SGHRS and CDR2 YFSETQ. Trimming pared 0 bases from V and 0 bases from J, leaving 12 bases between. The CDR3 loop spans 16 amino acids. CDR3 protein: CASSLVRREYQETQYF. Written as DNA, the CDR3 is TGCGCCAGCAGCTTGGTACGACGGGAATACCAAGAGACCCAGTACTTC.

The V gene is TRBV27, the J gene TRBJ2-1, with 8 bases aligning to TRBD2. The CDR3 extends over 14 amino acids. Trimming at V came to 7 bases and at J to 2 bases, leaving 4 bases not matched to a gene. Germline CDR1 MNHEY, CDR2 SMNVEV (reference sequence). The CDR3 region has the DNA TGTGCCAGCAACCCGGGACTAGCCTACAATGAGCAGTTCTTC. Protein: CASNPGLAYNEQFF.

The chain combines TRBV4-1 with TRBJ2-7; tentative D call: TRBD1 (8 bases). CDR3 length: 14 residues. The V end lost 4 bases, the J end lost 5 bases, and 15 bases lay between the germline ends. CDR1 is MGHRA, CDR2 YSYEKL, per germline. This chain's CDR3 is CASSLWTGRDEQYF. The CDR3 region has the DNA TGCGCCAGCAGCCTGTGGACAGGGAGGGACGAGCAGTACTTC.

The chain is built from TRBV10-3 and TRBJ2-2, with 9 bases aligning to TRBD1. The CDR3 extends over 17 amino acids. Trimming at V came to 0 bases and at J to 7 bases, leaving 9 bases not matched to a gene. Germline CDR1 and CDR2: ENHRY and SYGVKD. The CDR3 loop is CAISESFETGGVGELFF. CDR3 in DNA: TGTGCCATCAGTGAGTCGTTCGAGACAGGGGGGGTCGGGGAGCTGTTTTTT.

The V and J genes are TRBV28 and TRBJ2-1; D is ambiguous. Trimming removed 2 bases at V and 4 bases at J, with 3 bases between. The CDR3 has 12 amino acids. Germline V gene sequence: CDR1 MDHEN, CDR2 SYDVKM. The CDR3 reads CASSLMYNEQFF. In DNA, the CDR3 is TGTGCCAGCAGTTTAATGTACAATGAGCAGTTCTTC.

V is TRBV5-6 and J is TRBJ2-2, with 8 bases lining up with TRBD2. This CDR3 is 14 amino acids long. V gave up 6 bases and J gave up 6 bases; unmatched junction bases: 7. Germline CDR1 reads SGHDT; CDR2 reads YYEEEE. The CDR3 sequence: CASTPGGEAGELFF. The DNA of the CDR3 is TGTGCCAGCACCCCGGGAGGGGAGGCCGGGGAGCTGTTTTTT.

The chain combines TRBV7-8 with TRBJ2-1, with 7 nucleotides matching TRBD2. Germline CDR1 and CDR2: SGHVS and FQNEAQ. Trimming at V came to 5 bases and at J to 2 bases, leaving 9 bases not matched to a gene. The CDR3 covers 16 residues. The chain's CDR3 is CASSPERGVPYNEQFF. The DNA for the CDR3 is TGTGCCAGCAGCCCCGAGCGGGGAGTACCCTACAATGAGCAGTTCTTC.

The V call is TRBV10-2, the J call TRBJ2-1; TRBD2 matches at 14 bases. After removal of 7 bases from V and 8 bases from J, the junction contained 7 bases not matched to a gene. The CDR3 extends over 15 amino acids. CDR1 and CDR2 (germline): WSHSY, SAAADI. In DNA form, the CDR3 reads TGCGCCAGCACCCCGACTAGCGGGGGGGCCGATGAGCAGTTCTTC. It is translated as CASTPTSGGADEQFF.

This chain uses TRBV7-8 with TRBJ1-4, with no clear D. From germline, CDR1 is SGHVS and CDR2 FQNEAQ. Trimming shortened V by 4 bases and J by 10 bases, and 13 bases separated the two germline ends. CDR3 length: 13 residues. CDR3 residues: CASSSDTDLKLFF. CDR3 DNA: TGTGCCAGCAGCTCAGACACGGACTTAAAACTGTTTTTT.

This chain connects TRBV30 to TRBJ1-4; D is unresolved. V was trimmed by 5 bases and J by 6 bases, leaving 25 bases between them. CDR1 and CDR2 (germline): GTSNPN, SVGIG (reference sequence). This CDR3 is 17 amino acids long. The CDR3 spells CAWFPPVRLLGDEKLFF. CDR3 nucleotides: TGTGCCTGGTTTCCCCCGGTTAGGCTACTTGGGGATGAAAAACTGTTTTTT.

This clone is a singleton in its sample. This rearrangement joins TRBV6-1 to TRBJ2-7; maybe TRBD1 (5 bases). The CDR3 loop spans 14 amino acids. Trimming shortened V by 6 bases and J by 1 base, and 13 bases separated the two germline ends. The germline CDR1 and CDR2 sequences are MNHNS and SASEGT. The CDR3 bases are TGTGCCAGCAGGAAGAAGGGGTCATCCTACGAGCAGTACTTC. As protein: CASRKKGSSYEQYF.

Regarding this clone: Other DNA sequences within the sample encode an identical CDR3. V usage is TRBV27 and J usage is TRBJ2-7; D is tentatively TRBD1 or TRBD2 (5 bases each). The CDR3 runs 15 residues. CDR1 is MNHEY and CDR2 is SMNVEV in the germline V gene (reference sequence). V was shortened by 2 bases and J by 1 base, with 12 bases between the two germline ends. The CDR3 DNA follows: TGTGCCAGCAGTTTAAAAGGGGACGGGTCCTACGAGCAGTACTTC. Amino acid sequence: CASSLKGDGSYEQYF.

The rearrangement links TRBV9 to TRBJ1-5; perhaps TRBD1 as D (5 bases). This CDR3 comprises 14 residues. CDR1 is SGDLS and CDR2 is YYNGEE in the germline V gene. Between the trimmed V and J ends, which lost 3 bases and 5 bases, there was a span of 12 bases. The CDR3 protein is CASSEEGSYQPQHF. DNA for the CDR3: TGTGCCAGCAGCGAGGAGGGGAGTTATCAGCCCCAGCATTTT.

This chain connects TRBV6-5 to TRBJ1-1, with TRBD1 identical over 7 bases. CDR1 and CDR2 from the germline V gene are MNHEY and SVGAGI. With V trimmed by 5 bases and J by 3 bases, 6 bases remained unmatched. The CDR3 is 14 amino acids. CDR3 protein: CASSQGGWYTEAFF. DNA of the CDR3: TGTGCCAGCAGTCAAGGGGGCTGGTACACTGAAGCTTTCTTT.

The CDR3 coding sequence is TGTGCCAGCAGCTTTACGACTAGCGGGGACCTTGAGCAGTTCTTC. It is translated as CASSFTTSGDLEQFF. The chain links TRBV5-6 to TRBJ2-1; 11 bases match TRBD2. V shed 2 bases, J shed 9 bases, and the junction held 7 bases outside the gene matches. The CDR3 length is 15 residues. Germline V gene lookup returns CDR1 SGHDT and CDR2 YYEEEE.